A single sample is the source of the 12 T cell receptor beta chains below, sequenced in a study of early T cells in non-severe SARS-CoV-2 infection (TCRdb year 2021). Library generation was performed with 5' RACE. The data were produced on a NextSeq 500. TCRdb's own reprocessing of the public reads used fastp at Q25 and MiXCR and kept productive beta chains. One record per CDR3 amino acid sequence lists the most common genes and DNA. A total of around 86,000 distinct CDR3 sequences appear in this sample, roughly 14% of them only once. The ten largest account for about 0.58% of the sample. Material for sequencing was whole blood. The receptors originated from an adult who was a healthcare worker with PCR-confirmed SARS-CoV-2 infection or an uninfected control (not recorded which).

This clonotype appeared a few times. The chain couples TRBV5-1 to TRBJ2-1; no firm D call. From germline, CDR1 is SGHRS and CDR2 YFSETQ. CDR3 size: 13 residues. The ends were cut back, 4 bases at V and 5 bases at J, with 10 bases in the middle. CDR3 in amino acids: CASSPFRHNEQFF. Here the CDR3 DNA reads TGCGCCAGCAGCCCCTTTAGACACAATGAGCAGTTCTTC. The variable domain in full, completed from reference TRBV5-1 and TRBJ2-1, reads KAGVTQTPRYLIKTRGQQVTLSCSPISGHRSVSWYQQTPGQGLQFLFEYFSETQRNKGNFPGRFSGRQFSNSRSEMNVSTLELGDSALYLCASSPFRHNEQFFGPGTRLTVL.

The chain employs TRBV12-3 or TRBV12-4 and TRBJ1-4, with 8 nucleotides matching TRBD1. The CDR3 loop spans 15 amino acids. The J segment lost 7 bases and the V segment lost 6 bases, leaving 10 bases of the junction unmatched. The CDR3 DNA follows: TGTGCCAGCAGCGCTCTGACAGGGGATGGTGAAAAACTGTTTTTT. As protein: CASSALTGDGEKLFF.

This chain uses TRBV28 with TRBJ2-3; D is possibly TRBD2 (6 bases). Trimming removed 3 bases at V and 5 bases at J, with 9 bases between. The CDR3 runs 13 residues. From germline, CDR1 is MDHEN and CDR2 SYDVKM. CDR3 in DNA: TGTGCCAGCAGTTTGGCGACTAGAGATACGCAGTATTTT. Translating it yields CASSLATRDTQYF. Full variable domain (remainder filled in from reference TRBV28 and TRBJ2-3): DVKVTQSSRYLVKRTGEKVFLECVQDMDHENMFWYRQDPGLGLRLIYFSYDVKMKEKGDIPEGYSVSREKKERFSLILESASTNQTSMYLCASSLATRDTQYFGPGTRLTVL.

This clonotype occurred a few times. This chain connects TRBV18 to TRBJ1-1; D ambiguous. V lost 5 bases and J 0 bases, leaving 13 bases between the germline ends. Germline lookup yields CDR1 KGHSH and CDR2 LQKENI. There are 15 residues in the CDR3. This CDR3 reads CASSTRTEMNTEAFF. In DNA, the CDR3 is TGTGCCAGCTCAACCCGGACCGAAATGAACACTGAAGCTTTCTTT.

The CDR3 DNA reads as TGCAGCGTTGAAGACTCAGGAGCCGGGATCGGCGGGGAGCTGTTTTTT. Translation: CSVEDSGAGIGGELFF. V gene TRBV29-1 combines with J gene TRBJ2-2, with D maybe TRBD2 (5 bases). The germline V and J ends were trimmed by 0 bases and 7 bases, with 18 bases remaining between them. Germline CDR1 and CDR2: SQVTM and ANQGSEA. The CDR3 extends over 16 amino acids.

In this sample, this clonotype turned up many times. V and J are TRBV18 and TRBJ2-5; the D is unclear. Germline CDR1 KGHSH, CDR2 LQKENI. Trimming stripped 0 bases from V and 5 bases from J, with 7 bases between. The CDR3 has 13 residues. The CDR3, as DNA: TGTGCCAGCTCACCACCTCCGATTGAGACCCAGTACTTC. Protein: CASSPPPIETQYF.

CDR3 DNA sequence: TGCGCCAGCAGCCAAGAGGAAACTCATAATCAGCCCCAGCATTTT. It is translated as CASSQEETHNQPQHF. The chain uses TRBV4-1 and TRBJ1-5; D gene unclear. In germline, CDR1 is MGHRA, CDR2 YSYEKL. The CDR3 has 15 amino acids. V was clipped by 0 bases and J by 4 bases, with 10 bases between them.

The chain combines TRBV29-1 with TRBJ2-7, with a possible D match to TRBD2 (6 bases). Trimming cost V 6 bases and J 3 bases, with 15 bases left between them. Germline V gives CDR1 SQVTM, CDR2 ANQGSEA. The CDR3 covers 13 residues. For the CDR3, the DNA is TGCAGCGTGAGAGTTTCGGGGGACTACGAGCAGTACGTC. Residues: CSVRVSGDYEQYV.

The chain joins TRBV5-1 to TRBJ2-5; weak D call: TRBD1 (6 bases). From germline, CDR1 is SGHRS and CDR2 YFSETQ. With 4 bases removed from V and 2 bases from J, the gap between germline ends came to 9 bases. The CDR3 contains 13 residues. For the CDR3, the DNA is TGCGCCAGCAGCGGACAGATTCAAGAGACCCAGTACTTC. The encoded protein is CASSGQIQETQYF.

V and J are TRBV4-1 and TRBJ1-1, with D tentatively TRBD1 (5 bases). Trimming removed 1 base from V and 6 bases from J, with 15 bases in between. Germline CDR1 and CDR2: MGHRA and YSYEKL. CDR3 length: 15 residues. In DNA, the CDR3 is TGCGCCAGCAGCCAAGGTCAGGGAGGGCTCCCTGAAGCTTTCTTT. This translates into CASSQGQGGLPEAFF.

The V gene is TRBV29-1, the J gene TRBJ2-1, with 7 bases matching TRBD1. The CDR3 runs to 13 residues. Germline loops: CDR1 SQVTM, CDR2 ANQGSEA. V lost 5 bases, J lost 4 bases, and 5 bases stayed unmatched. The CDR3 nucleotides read TGCAGCGTTACCGGGACAGAATACAATGAGCAGTTCTTC. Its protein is CSVTGTEYNEQFF.

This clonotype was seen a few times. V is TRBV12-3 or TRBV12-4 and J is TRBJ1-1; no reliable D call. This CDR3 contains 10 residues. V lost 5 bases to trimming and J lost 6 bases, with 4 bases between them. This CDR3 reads CASSSAEAFF. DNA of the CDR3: TGTGCCAGCAGTAGCGCTGAAGCTTTCTTT.